A selection of T cell receptor beta chains follows, all from one sample in a study of cytomegalovirus exposure and HLA in healthy donors. Assay: immunoSEQ multiplex PCR; the TCRdb copy retains only in-frame clones and omits some. This sample has 150,000 or so clones; 70% to 80% occur once, and the top ten carry roughly 1.6%. Sequenced: PBMCs. These receptors were taken from a middle-aged man in good health and CMV-seronegative. CDR3s include the opening cysteine and the closing phenylalanine or tryptophan. Fields, in order: J gene, V gene, clone size, CDR3 protein. Part of the rows lack a size; the others show once, few, many or a class for expanded clones.

J gene: TRBJ2-1
V gene: TRBV7-9
clone size: .
CDR3 protein: CASSLGLAGRIISYNEQFF

J gene: TRBJ2-1
V gene: TRBV9
clone size: .
CDR3 protein: CASSVGSGRGDNEQFF

J gene: TRBJ2-3
V gene: TRBV7-2
clone size: once
CDR3 protein: CASSLMPAGVEDTQYF

J gene: TRBJ2-1
V gene: TRBV5-1
clone size: .
CDR3 protein: CASRTGTTSNNEQFF

J gene: TRBJ2-7
V gene: TRBV5-1
clone size: .
CDR3 protein: CASSPSGQGAYEQYF

J gene: TRBJ1-3
V gene: TRBV4-2
clone size: .
CDR3 protein: CASSQDSGTGNTIYF

J gene: TRBJ2-2
V gene: TRBV6-1
clone size: .
CDR3 protein: CASNPGIAYTGELFF

J gene: TRBJ1-1
V gene: TRBV19
clone size: .
CDR3 protein: CASSVGQGTEAFF

J gene: TRBJ1-3
V gene: TRBV19
clone size: .
CDR3 protein: CASSPSGPDGNTIYF

J gene: TRBJ2-3
V gene: TRBV5-6
clone size: .
CDR3 protein: CASSLELKSTDTQYF

J gene: TRBJ1-2
V gene: TRBV27
clone size: .
CDR3 protein: CASSRDRVSYGYTF

J gene: TRBJ1-5
V gene: TRBV7-9
clone size: .
CDR3 protein: CASRRGLMPNQPQHF

J gene: TRBJ2-3
V gene: TRBV9
clone size: .
CDR3 protein: CASSVADIGDTQYF

J gene: TRBJ1-1
V gene: TRBV2
clone size: once
CDR3 protein: CASSAPGGGAHTEAFF

J gene: TRBJ2-2
V gene: TRBV5-5
clone size: .
CDR3 protein: CASSLVGGANFPGELFF

J gene: TRBJ2-1
V gene: TRBV7-7
clone size: .
CDR3 protein: CASSLALAGLDEQFF

J gene: TRBJ2-4
V gene: TRBV7-9
clone size: .
CDR3 protein: CAIAGGYIQYF

J gene: TRBJ1-2
V gene: TRBV2
clone size: .
CDR3 protein: CASVNRQDGYTF

J gene: TRBJ2-4
V gene: TRBV7-6
clone size: .
CDR3 protein: CASSLGDYQKNSQYF

J gene: TRBJ1-2
V gene: TRBV6-5
clone size: few
CDR3 protein: CASSYSSGPLPYGYTF

J gene: TRBJ2-2
V gene: TRBV4-1
clone size: few
CDR3 protein: CASSRRAGELFF

J gene: TRBJ1-1
V gene: TRBV27
clone size: .
CDR3 protein: CASSLMAGSAFF

J gene: TRBJ1-5
V gene: TRBV30
clone size: .
CDR3 protein: CAWGGGRQPQHF

J gene: TRBJ2-1
V gene: TRBV11-3
clone size: few
CDR3 protein: CASSLGRGNEQFF

J gene: TRBJ1-2
V gene: TRBV29-1
clone size: .
CDR3 protein: CSVDDSSIF

J gene: TRBJ2-3
V gene: TRBV7-2
clone size: .
CDR3 protein: CASSSDSGSSTDTQYF

J gene: TRBJ2-5
V gene: TRBV2
clone size: .
CDR3 protein: CASTPGGAQETQYF

J gene: TRBJ2-1
V gene: TRBV28
clone size: .
CDR3 protein: CASSLLVHEQFF

J gene: TRBJ1-5
V gene: TRBV19
clone size: few
CDR3 protein: CASNPSGASGQPQHF

J gene: TRBJ1-2
V gene: TRBV15
clone size: .
CDR3 protein: CATSRVGGGNYGYTF

J gene: TRBJ1-5
V gene: TRBV5-1
clone size: .
CDR3 protein: CASSLEGGNQPQHF

J gene: TRBJ2-6
V gene: TRBV5-1
clone size: .
CDR3 protein: CASKADSSGANVLTF

J gene: TRBJ1-2
V gene: TRBV2
clone size: .
CDR3 protein: CASSRRQVLYGYTF

J gene: TRBJ2-6
V gene: TRBV5-4
clone size: .
CDR3 protein: CASSMNRVGANVLTF

J gene: TRBJ1-4
V gene: TRBV6-5
clone size: few
CDR3 protein: CASSRRQPANEKLFF

J gene: TRBJ1-5
V gene: TRBV28
clone size: .
CDR3 protein: CASSLSGDSFSNQPQHF

J gene: TRBJ2-7
V gene: TRBV6-5
clone size: .
CDR3 protein: CASSNRNSYEQYF

J gene: TRBJ2-1
V gene: TRBV30
clone size: .
CDR3 protein: CAWCVGAGGNNEQFF

J gene: TRBJ2-7
V gene: TRBV28
clone size: .
CDR3 protein: CASSFRYEQYF

J gene: TRBJ1-1
V gene: TRBV15
clone size: .
CDR3 protein: CATEVNTEAFF

J gene: TRBJ2-1
V gene: TRBV5-1
clone size: .
CDR3 protein: CASSLAGRNADEQFF

J gene: TRBJ1-5
V gene: TRBV6-1
clone size: few
CDR3 protein: CASTNDRVRWHF

J gene: TRBJ2-5
V gene: TRBV5-1
clone size: .
CDR3 protein: CASKGLAGVGETQYF

J gene: TRBJ1-6
V gene: TRBV30
clone size: .
CDR3 protein: CAWEGQSENNSPLHF

J gene: TRBJ1-1
V gene: TRBV4-1
clone size: .
CDR3 protein: CASSQNGQGAGNTEAFF

J gene: TRBJ1-6
V gene: TRBV27
clone size: .
CDR3 protein: CASSLGTAGSPLHF

J gene: TRBJ2-4
V gene: TRBV4-1
clone size: .
CDR3 protein: CASSQVATEELTAKNIQYF

J gene: TRBJ1-2
V gene: TRBV11-2
clone size: .
CDR3 protein: CASSPTRRDRSYGYTF

J gene: TRBJ2-7
V gene: TRBV14
clone size: .
CDR3 protein: CASSPKIWGGEQYF

J gene: TRBJ2-5
V gene: TRBV9
clone size: .
CDR3 protein: CASSVGLRETQYF

J gene: TRBJ1-4
V gene: TRBV5-1
clone size: .
CDR3 protein: CASSSGQLEYNEKLFF

J gene: TRBJ1-4
V gene: TRBV5-4
clone size: .
CDR3 protein: CASRSNAGQGNEKLFF

J gene: TRBJ2-3
V gene: TRBV5-1
clone size: .
CDR3 protein: CAWGTGSTDTQYF

J gene: TRBJ2-5
V gene: TRBV9
clone size: .
CDR3 protein: CASSEGQALQETQYF

J gene: TRBJ2-1
V gene: TRBV7-3
clone size: .
CDR3 protein: CASSLGAGGRYNEQFF

J gene: TRBJ2-5
V gene: TRBV11-2
clone size: .
CDR3 protein: CASSLVLAGGETQYF

J gene: TRBJ1-1
V gene: TRBV30
clone size: .
CDR3 protein: CAWSVEANTEAFF

J gene: TRBJ2-7
V gene: TRBV19
clone size: few
CDR3 protein: CASSILDRDGYEQYF